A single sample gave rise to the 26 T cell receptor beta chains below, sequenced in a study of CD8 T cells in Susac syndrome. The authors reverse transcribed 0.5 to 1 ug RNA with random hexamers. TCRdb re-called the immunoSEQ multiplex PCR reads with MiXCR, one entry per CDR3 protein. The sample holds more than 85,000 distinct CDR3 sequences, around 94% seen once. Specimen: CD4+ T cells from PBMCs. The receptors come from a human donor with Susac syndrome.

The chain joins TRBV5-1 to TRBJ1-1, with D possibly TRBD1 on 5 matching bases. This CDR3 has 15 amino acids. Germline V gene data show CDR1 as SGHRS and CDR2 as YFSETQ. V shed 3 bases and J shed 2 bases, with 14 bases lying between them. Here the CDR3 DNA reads TGCGCCAGCAGCTCCCTGGGACCGGCTAACACTGAAGCTTTCTTT. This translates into CASSSLGPANTEAFF.

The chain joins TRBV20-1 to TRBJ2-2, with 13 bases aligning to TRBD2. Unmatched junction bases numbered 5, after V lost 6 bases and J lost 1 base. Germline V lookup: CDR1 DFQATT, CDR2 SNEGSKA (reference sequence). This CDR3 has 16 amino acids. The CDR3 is CSARLAGGGNTGELFF. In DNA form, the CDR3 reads TGCAGTGCAAGACTAGCGGGGGGCGGGAACACCGGGGAGCTGTTTTTT.

CDR3 sequence reads: CASSALAGGNEQYF. In DNA form, the CDR3 reads TGTGCCAGCAGCGCACTAGCGGGGGGAAACGAGCAGTACTTC. This rearrangement joins TRBV3-1 to TRBJ2-7; 12 bases agree with TRBD2. CDR3 length: 14 residues. Per the germline V gene, CDR1 is LGHDT and CDR2 is YNNKEL (reference sequence). After removal of 5 bases from V and 5 bases from J, the junction contained 4 bases not matched to a gene.

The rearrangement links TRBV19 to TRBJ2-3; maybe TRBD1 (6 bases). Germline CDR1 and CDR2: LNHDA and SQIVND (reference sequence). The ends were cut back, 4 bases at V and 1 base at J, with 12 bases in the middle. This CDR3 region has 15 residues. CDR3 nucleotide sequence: TGTGCCAGTAGTAGGATGAACAGGGGCACAGATACGCAGTATTTT. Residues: CASSRMNRGTDTQYF.

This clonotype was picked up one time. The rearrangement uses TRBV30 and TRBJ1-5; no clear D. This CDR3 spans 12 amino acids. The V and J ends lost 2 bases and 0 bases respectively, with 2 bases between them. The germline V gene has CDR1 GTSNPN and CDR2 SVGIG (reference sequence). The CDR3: CAWSRSNQPQHF. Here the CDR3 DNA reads TGTGCCTGGAGTCGTAGCAATCAGCCCCAGCATTTT.

Here the CDR3 DNA reads TGTGCCAGCAGCCGCCGGACTAGCGGGGGGCGGAGGGAGCAGTTCTTC. As protein: CASSRRTSGGRREQFF. This chain links TRBV3-1 with TRBJ2-1; TRBD2 agrees at 14 bases. This CDR3 contains 16 residues. With 4 bases clipped from V and 10 bases from J, the junction kept 9 bases outside the gene matches. CDR1 LGHDT and CDR2 YNNKEL come from the germline V gene (reference sequence).

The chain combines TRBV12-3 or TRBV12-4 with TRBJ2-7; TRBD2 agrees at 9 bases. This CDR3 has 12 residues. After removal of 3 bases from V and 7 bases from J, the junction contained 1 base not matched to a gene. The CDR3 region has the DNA TGTGCCAGCAGTTTGGCGGGAGGGGAGCAGTACTTC. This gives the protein CASSLAGGEQYF.

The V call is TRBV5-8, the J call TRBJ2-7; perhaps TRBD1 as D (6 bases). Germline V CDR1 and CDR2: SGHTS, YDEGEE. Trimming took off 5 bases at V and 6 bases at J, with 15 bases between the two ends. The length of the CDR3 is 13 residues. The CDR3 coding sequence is TGTGCCAGCAGTACAGGGTTTCAGGGCGAGCAGTACTTC. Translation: CASSTGFQGEQYF.

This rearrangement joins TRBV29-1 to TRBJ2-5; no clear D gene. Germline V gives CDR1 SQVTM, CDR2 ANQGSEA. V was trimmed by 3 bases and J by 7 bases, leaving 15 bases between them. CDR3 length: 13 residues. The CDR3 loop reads CSVDDLQIGTQYF. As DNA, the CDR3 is TGCAGCGTTGATGACTTACAGATTGGGACCCAGTACTTC.

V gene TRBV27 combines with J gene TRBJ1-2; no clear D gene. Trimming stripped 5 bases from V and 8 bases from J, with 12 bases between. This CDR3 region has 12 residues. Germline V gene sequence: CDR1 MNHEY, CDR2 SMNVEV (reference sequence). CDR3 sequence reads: CASSGYSGGYTF. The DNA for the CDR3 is TGTGCCAGCAGTGGATACAGTGGGGGCTACACCTTC.

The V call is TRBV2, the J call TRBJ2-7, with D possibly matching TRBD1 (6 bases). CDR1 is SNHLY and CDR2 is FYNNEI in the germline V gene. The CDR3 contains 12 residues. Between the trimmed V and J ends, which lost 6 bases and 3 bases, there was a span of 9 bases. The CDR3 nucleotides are TGTGCCAGCAGGGGGGCCTACTACGAGCAGTACTTC. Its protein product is CASRGAYYEQYF.

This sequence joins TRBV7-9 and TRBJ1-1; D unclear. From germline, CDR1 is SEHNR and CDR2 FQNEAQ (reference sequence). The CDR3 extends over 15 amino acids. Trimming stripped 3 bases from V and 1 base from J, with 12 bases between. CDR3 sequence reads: CASSFRLSRNTEAFF. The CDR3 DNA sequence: TGTGCCAGCAGCTTTAGGCTTTCCAGGAACACTGAAGCTTTCTTT.

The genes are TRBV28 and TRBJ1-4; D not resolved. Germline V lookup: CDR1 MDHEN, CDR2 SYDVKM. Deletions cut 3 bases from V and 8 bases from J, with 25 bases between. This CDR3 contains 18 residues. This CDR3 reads CASSFFPRLTPSREKLFF. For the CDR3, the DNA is TGTGCCAGCAGTTTCTTCCCGCGATTGACACCCTCTCGGGAAAAACTGTTTTTT.

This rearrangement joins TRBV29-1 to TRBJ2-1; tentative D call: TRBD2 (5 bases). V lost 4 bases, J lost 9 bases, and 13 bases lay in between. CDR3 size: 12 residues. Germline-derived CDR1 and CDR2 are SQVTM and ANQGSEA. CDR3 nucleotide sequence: TGCAGCGTTGTGGGCTTGGGGAGTGAGCAGTTCTTC. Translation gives CSVVGLGSEQFF.

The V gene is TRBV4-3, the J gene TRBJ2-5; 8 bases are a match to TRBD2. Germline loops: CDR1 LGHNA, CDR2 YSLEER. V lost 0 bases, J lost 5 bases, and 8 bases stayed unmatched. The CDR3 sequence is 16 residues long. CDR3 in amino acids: CASSQDSSGGRETQYF. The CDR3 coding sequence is TGCGCCAGCAGCCAAGACTCCAGCGGGGGCCGGGAGACCCAGTACTTC.

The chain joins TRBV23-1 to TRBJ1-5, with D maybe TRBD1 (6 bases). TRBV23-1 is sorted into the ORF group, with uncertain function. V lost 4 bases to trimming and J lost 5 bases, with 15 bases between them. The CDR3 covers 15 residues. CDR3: CASSRKRDTYQPQHF. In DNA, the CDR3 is TGCGCCAGCAGTCGTAAGCGGGACACTTATCAGCCCCAGCATTTT.

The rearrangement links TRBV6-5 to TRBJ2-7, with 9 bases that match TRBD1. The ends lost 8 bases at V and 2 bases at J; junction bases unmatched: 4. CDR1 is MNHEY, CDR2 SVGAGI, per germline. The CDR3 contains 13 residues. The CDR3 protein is CASADRGPYEQYF. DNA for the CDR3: TGTGCCAGCGCGGACAGGGGCCCCTACGAGCAGTACTTC.

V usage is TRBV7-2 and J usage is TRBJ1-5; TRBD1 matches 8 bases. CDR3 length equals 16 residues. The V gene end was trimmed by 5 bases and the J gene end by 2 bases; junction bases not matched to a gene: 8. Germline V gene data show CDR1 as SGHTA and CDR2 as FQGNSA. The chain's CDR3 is CASSIQGAGGNQPQHF. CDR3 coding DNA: TGTGCCAGCAGCATCCAGGGGGCGGGAGGCAATCAGCCCCAGCATTTT.

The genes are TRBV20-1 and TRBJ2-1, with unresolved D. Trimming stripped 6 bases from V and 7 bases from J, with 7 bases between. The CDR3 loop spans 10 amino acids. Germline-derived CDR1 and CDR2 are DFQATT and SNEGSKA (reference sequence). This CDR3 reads CSAEQNEQFF. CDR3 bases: TGCAGTGCAGAGCAGAATGAGCAGTTCTTC.

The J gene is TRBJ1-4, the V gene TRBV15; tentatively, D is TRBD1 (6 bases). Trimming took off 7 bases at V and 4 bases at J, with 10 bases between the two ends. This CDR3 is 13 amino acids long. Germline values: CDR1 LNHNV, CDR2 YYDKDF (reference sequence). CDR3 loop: CATKDSNNEKLFF. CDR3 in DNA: TGTGCCACCAAGGACAGCAATAATGAAAAACTGTTTTTT.

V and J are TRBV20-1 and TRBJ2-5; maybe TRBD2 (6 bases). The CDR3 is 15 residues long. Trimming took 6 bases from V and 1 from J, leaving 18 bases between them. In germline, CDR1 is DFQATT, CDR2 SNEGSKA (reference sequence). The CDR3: CSALSGEALQETQYF. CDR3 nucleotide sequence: TGCAGTGCCTTATCGGGGGAGGCTCTCCAAGAGACCCAGTACTTC.

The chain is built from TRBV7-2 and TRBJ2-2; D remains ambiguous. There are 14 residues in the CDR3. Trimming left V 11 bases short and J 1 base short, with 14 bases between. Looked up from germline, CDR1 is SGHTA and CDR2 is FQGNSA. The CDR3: CASAIGQNTGELFF. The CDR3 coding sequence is TGTGCCTCAGCAATAGGGCAGAACACCGGGGAGCTGTTTTTT.

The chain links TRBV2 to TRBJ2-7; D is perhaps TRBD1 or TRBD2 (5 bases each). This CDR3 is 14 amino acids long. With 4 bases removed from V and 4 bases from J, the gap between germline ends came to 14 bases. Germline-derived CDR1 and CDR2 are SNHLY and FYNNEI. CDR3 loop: CASSVGAPTYEQYF. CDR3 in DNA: TGTGCCAGCAGTGTCGGGGCGCCGACGTACGAGCAGTACTTC.

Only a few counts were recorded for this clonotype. Here the CDR3 DNA reads TGTGCCAGCAGTTTCGAAAGCTACACCTTC. Its translation: CASSFESYTF. The gene calls are TRBV12-3 or TRBV12-4 and TRBJ1-2; D gene unclear. V was clipped by 3 bases and J by 9 bases, with 5 bases between them. The CDR3 length is 10 residues.

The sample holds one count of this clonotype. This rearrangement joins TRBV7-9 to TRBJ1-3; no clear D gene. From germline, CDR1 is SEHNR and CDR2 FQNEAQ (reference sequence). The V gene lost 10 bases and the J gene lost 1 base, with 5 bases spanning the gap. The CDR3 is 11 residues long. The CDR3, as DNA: TGTGCCACCAGATCTGGAAACACCATATATTTT. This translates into CATRSGNTIYF.

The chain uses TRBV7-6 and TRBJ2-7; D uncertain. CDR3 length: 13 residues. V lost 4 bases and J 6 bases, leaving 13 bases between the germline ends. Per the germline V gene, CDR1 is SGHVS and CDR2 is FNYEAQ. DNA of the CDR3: TGTGCCAGCAGCTCCACCCGCGAAACCGAGCAGTACTTC. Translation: CASSSTRETEQYF.